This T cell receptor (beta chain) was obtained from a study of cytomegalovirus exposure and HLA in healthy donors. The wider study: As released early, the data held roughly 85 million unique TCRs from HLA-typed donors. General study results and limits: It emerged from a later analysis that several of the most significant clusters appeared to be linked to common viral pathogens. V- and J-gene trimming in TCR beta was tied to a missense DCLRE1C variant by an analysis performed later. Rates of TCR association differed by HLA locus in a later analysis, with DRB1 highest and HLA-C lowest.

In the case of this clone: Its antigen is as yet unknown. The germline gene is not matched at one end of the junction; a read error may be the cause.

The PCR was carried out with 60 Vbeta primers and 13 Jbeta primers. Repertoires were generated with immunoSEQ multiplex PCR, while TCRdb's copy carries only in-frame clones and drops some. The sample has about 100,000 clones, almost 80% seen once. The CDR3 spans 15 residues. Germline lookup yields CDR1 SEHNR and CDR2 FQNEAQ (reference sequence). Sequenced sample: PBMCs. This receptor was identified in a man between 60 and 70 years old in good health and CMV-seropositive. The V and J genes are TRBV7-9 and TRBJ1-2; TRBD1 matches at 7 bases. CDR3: CASSLGTGADYDYTF. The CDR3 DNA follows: TGTGCCAGCAGCTTAGGTACAGGGGCAGACTATGACTACACCTTC.